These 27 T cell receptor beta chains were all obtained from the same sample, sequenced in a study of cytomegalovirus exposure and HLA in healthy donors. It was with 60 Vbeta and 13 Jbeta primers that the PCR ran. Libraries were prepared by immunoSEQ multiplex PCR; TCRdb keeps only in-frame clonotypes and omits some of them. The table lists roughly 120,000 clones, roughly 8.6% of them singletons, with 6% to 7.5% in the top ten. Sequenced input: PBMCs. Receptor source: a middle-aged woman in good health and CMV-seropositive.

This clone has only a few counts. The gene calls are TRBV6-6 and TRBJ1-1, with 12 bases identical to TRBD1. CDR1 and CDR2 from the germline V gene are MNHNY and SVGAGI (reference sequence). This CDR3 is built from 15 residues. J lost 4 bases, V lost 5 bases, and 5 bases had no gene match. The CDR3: CASSDRDRGPTEAFF. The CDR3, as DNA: TGTGCCAGCAGTGACCGGGACAGGGGGCCCACTGAAGCTTTCTTT.

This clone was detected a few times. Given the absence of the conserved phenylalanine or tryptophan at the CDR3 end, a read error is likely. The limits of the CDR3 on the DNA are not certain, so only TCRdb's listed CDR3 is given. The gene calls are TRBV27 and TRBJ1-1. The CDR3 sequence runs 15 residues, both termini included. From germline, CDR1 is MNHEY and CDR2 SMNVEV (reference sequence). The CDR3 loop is CASSLVYGSGTEPFL.

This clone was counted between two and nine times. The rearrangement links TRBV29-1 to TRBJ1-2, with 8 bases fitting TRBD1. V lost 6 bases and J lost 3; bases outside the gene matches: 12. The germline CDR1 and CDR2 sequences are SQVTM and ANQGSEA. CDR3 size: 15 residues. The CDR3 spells CSVGSPTGDYYGYTF. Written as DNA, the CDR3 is TGCAGCGTGGGTTCCCCGACAGGGGACTACTATGGCTACACCTTC.

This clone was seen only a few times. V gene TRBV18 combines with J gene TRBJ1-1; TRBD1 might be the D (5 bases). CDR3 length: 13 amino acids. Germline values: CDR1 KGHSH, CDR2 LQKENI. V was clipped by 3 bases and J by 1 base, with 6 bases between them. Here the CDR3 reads CASSPGGNTEAFF. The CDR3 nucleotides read TGTGCCAGCTCACCGGGGGGGAACACTGAAGCTTTCTTT.

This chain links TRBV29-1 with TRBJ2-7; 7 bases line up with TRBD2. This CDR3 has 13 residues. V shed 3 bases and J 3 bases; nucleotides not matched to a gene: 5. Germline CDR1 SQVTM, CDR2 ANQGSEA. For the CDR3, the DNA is TGCAGCGTTGAGGGAGGGGAAGACTACGAGCAGTACTTC. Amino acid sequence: CSVEGGEDYEQYF.

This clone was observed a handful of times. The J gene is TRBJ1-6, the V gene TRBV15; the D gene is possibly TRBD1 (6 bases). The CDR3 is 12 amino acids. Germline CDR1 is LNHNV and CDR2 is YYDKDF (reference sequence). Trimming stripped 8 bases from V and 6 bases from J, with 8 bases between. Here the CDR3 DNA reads TGTGCCACCGCGGACAGTAATTCACCCCTCCACTTT. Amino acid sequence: CATADSNSPLHF.

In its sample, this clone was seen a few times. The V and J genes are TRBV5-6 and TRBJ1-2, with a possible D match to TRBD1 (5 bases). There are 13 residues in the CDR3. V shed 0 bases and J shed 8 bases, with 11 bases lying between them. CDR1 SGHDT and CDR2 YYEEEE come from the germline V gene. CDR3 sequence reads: CASSLGNRGGYTF. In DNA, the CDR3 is TGTGCCAGCAGCTTGGGGAATAGGGGCGGCTACACCTTC.

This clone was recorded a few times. The CDR3 protein is CASRPGQGSEAFF. The DNA of the CDR3 is TGCGCCAGCAGACCCGGACAGGGGTCTGAAGCTTTCTTT. The gene calls are TRBV10-1 and TRBJ1-1; 9 nucleotides match TRBD1. This CDR3 has 13 residues. In germline, CDR1 is WNHNN, CDR2 SYGVQD (reference sequence). V shed 6 bases and J 6 bases; nucleotides not matched to a gene: 5.

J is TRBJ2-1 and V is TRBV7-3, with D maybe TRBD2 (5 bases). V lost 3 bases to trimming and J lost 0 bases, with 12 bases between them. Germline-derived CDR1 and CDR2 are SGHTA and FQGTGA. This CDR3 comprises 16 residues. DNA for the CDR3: TGTGCCAGCAGCTTTTTCAGTACTAGCTCCTACAATGAGCAGTTCTTC. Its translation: CASSFFSTSSYNEQFF.

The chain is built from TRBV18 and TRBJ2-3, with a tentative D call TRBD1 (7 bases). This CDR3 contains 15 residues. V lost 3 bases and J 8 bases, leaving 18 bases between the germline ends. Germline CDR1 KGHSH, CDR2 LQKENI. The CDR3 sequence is CASSPAQGRMGTQYF. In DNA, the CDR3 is TGTGCCAGCTCACCGGCACAGGGGAGGATGGGTACGCAGTATTTT.

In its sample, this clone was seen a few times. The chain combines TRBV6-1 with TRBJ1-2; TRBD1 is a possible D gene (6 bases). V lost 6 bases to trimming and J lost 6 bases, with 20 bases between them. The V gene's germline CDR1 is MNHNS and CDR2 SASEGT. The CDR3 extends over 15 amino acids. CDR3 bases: TGTGCCAGCAGCGGGGGCGGGGGGGGAGGCCATGGCTACACCTTC. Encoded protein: CASSGGGGGGHGYTF.

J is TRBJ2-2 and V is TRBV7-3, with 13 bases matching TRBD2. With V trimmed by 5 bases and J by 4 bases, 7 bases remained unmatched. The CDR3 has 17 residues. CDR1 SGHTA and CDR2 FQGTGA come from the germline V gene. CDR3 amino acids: CASSTLAGGPGTGELFF. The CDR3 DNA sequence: TGTGCCAGCAGCACACTAGCGGGGGGGCCGGGCACCGGGGAGCTGTTTTTT.

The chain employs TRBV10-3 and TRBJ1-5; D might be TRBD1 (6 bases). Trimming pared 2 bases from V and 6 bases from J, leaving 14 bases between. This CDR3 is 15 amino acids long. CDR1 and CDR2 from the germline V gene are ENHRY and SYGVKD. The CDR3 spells CAISENRVPSQPQHF. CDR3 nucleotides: TGTGCCATCAGTGAGAACAGGGTACCCTCTCAGCCCCAGCATTTT.

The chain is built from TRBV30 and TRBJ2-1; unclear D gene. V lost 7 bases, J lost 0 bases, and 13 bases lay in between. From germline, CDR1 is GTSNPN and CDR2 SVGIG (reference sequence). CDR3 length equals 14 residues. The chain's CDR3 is CASDEASSYNEQFF. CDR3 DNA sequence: TGTGCCTCCGATGAGGCGAGCTCCTACAATGAGCAGTTCTTC.

CDR3 loop: CASSLEGTSSLGRKYF. The CDR3 region has the DNA TGTGCCAGCAGCTTAGAGGGGACATCGTCCCTAGGGCGCAAGTACTTC. The chain is built from TRBV7-9 and TRBJ2-7; tentatively, D is TRBD1 (6 bases). V lost 1 base and J 11 bases, leaving 24 bases between the germline ends. CDR3 size: 16 residues. Germline V CDR1 and CDR2: SEHNR, FQNEAQ (reference sequence).

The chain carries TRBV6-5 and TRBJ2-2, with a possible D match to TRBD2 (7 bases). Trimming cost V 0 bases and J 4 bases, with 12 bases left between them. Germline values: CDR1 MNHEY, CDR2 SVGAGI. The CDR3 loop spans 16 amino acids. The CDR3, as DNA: TGTGCCAGCAGTTACTCGGGGGGGCGCTCCACCGGGGAGCTGTTTTTT. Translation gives CASSYSGGRSTGELFF.

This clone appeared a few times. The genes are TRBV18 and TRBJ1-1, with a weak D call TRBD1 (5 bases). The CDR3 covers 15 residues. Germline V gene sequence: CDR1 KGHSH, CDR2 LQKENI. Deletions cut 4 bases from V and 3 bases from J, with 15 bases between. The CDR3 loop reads CASSLLGGVYTEAFF. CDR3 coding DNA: TGTGCCAGCTCACTCCTCGGGGGGGTTTACACTGAAGCTTTCTTT.

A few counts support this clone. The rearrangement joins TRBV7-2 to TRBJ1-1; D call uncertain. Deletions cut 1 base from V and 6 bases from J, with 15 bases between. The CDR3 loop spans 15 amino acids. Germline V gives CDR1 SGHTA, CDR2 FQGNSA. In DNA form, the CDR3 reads TGTGCCAGCAGCTTAGGCAGGAGGCCTGGGTCTGAAGCTTTCTTT. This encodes CASSLGRRPGSEAFF.

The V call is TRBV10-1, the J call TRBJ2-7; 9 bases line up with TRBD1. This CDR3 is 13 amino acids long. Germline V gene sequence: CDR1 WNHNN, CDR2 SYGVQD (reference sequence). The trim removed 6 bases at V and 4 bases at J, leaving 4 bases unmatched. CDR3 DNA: TGCGCCAGCAGCAGGGACAGGGAATACGAGCAGTACTTC. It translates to CASSRDREYEQYF.

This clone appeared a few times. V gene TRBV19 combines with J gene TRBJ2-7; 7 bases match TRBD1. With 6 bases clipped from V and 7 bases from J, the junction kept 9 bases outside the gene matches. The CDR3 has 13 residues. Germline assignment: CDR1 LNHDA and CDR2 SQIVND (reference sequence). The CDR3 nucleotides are TGTGCCAGTAGCCCGGGACAGCCGGGGGAGCAGTACTTC. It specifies CASSPGQPGEQYF.

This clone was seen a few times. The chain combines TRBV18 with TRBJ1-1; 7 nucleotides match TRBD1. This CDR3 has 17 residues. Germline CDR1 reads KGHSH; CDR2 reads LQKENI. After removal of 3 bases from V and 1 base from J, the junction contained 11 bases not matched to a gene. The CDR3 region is CASSPTSTGRRNTEAFF. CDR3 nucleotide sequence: TGTGCCAGCTCACCTACTTCGACAGGGCGAAGGAACACTGAAGCTTTCTTT.

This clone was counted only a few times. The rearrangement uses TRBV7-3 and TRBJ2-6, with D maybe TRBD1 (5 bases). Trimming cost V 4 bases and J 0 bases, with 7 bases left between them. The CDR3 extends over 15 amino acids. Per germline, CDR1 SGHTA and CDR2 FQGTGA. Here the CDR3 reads CASSSTVSGANVLTF. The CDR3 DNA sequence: TGTGCCAGCAGCTCGACAGTCTCTGGGGCCAACGTCCTGACTTTC.

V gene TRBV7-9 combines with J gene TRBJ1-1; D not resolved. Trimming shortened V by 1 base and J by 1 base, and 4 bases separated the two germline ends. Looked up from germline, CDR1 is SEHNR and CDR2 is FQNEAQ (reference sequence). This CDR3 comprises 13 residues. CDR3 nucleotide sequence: TGTGCCAGCAGCTTAGGTCAGAACACTGAAGCTTTCTTT. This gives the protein CASSLGQNTEAFF.

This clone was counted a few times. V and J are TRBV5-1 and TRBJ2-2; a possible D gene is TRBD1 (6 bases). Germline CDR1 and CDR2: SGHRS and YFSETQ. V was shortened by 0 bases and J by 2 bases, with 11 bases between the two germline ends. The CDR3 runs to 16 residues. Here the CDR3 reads CASSLEPGVNTGELFF. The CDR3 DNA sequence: TGCGCCAGCAGCTTGGAGCCAGGGGTCAACACCGGGGAGCTGTTTTTT.

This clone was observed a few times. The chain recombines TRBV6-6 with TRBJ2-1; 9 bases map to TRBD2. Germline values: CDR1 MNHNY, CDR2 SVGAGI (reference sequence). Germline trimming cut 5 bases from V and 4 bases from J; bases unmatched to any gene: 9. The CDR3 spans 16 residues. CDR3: CASSGLIAGAYNEQFF. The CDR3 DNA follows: TGTGCCAGCAGTGGCCTGATAGCGGGGGCTTACAATGAGCAGTTCTTC.

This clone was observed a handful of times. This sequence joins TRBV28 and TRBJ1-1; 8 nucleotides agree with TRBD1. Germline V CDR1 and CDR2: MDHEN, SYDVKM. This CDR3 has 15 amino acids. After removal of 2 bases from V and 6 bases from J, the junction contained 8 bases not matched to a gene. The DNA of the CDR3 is TGTGCCAGCAGTTTAAGGGGGACAGGAGGGGCTGAAGCTTTCTTT. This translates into CASSLRGTGGAEAFF.

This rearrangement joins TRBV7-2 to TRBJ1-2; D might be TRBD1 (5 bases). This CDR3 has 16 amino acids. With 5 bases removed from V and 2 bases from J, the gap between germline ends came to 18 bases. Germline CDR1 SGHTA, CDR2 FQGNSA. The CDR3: CASSPQGSGGNYGYTF. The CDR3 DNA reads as TGTGCCAGCAGCCCCCAAGGTTCGGGGGGGAACTATGGCTACACCTTC. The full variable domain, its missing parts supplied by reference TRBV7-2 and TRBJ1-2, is GAGVSQSPSNKVTEKGKDVELRCDPISGHTALYWYRQSLGQGLEFLIYFQGNSAPDKSGLPSDRFSAERTGGSVSTLTIQRTQQEDSAVYLCASSPQGSGGNYGYTFGSGTRLTVV.